The 24 T cell receptor beta chains reported below all come from one sample, sequenced in a study of metastatic and nonmetastatic thyroid tumors. All patients were untreated before thyroid surgery. TCRdb used MiXCR to call clones anew from the PCR reads. The sample shows 13,000 or so clones, about 27% of them seen only once. The source material was blood. The receptor source for this set is a female donor with papillary thyroid cancer or a benign thyroid nodule (not recorded which). Some clones in this sample may be carry-over from other donors' samples.

Sample share makes this clone medium-sized. J is TRBJ1-2 and V is TRBV19; tentative D call: TRBD1 (6 bases). The germline gives CDR1 LNHDA, CDR2 SQIVND (reference sequence). The V end lost 6 bases, the J end lost 2 bases, and 13 bases lay between the germline ends. This CDR3 contains 14 residues. The CDR3 DNA reads as TGTGCCAGTAGGCCAGGGGATAAGAACTATGGCTACACCTTC. It codes for CASRPGDKNYGYTF. Drawing the rest from reference TRBV19 and TRBJ1-2, the complete variable domain is DGGITQSPKYLFRKEGQNVTLSCEQNLNHDAMYWYRQDPGQGLRLIYYSQIVNDFQKGDIAEGYSVSREKKESFPLTVTSAQKNPTAFYLCASRPGDKNYGYTFGSGTRLTVV.

This clone was picked up many times. At one of its ends the junction is not consistent with the germline gene, which may arise from a read error. This sequence joins TRBV10-1 and TRBJ2-1; TRBD2 aligns across 11 bases. Germline CDR1 reads WNHNN; CDR2 reads SYGVQD (reference sequence). CDR3 size: 17 residues. The CDR3 region has the DNA TGTGCCAGCAGTGCGATGACTAGCGGGACGTCCCACAATGAGCAGTTCTTC. Amino acids: CASSAMTSGTSHNEQFF.

The genes are TRBV18 and TRBJ1-3; 9 positions agree with TRBD1. The CDR3 consists of 15 residues. Germline trimming cut 4 bases from V and 2 bases from J; bases unmatched to any gene: 3. CDR1 and CDR2 (germline): KGHSH, LQKENI. CDR3 region: CASSLRQGAGNTIYF. The CDR3 DNA sequence: TGTGCCAGCTCACTCCGACAGGGGGCTGGAAACACCATATATTTT.

This clone qualifies as medium-sized. The chain joins TRBV19 to TRBJ1-1, with D tentatively TRBD1 (6 bases). V shed 6 bases and J shed 0 bases, with 8 bases lying between them. This CDR3 contains 13 residues. Germline loops: CDR1 LNHDA, CDR2 SQIVND (reference sequence). CDR3: CASRGQMNTEAFF. Written as DNA, the CDR3 is TGTGCCAGTAGAGGACAGATGAACACTGAAGCTTTCTTT.

This clone came up many times. The chain joins TRBV5-4 to TRBJ2-5; TRBD2 aligns across 9 bases. Germline loops: CDR1 SGHNT, CDR2 YYREEE (reference sequence). The CDR3 sequence is 14 residues long. J gave up 4 bases and V 0 bases, and 1 base lay outside the gene matches. CDR3 nucleotide sequence: TGTGCCAGCAGCTTGGGGGGACTAGCAGAGACCCAGTACTTC. It specifies CASSLGGLAETQYF.

This clone was picked up many times. Since a much larger clone is just one base distant, this may be a read error. The rearrangement uses TRBV5-1 and TRBJ2-5, with 15 bases that match TRBD2. The germline V gene has CDR1 SGHRS and CDR2 YFSETQ. The V and J ends lost 5 bases and 9 bases, in that order; junction bases with no gene match: 11. The CDR3 is 16 amino acids. CDR3 sequence: CASRRTSGGAIEAQYF. The DNA for the CDR3 is TGCGCCAGCAGACGGACTAGCGGGGGGGCTATCGAGGCCCAGTACTTC.

This clone is classed as medium-sized (0.01 to 0.1%). The chain combines TRBV12-3 or TRBV12-4 with TRBJ1-1; the D is unclear. This CDR3 region has 13 residues. With 7 bases removed from V and 3 bases from J, the gap between germline ends came to 12 bases. CDR3 sequence (DNA): TGTGCCAGCACCATCCAGTTGTACACTGAAGCTTTCTTT. This gives the protein CASTIQLYTEAFF.

The chain uses TRBV11-3 and TRBJ2-7; 7 nucleotides line up with TRBD1. The germline gives CDR1 SGHNT, CDR2 YENEEA. V was pared by 9 bases and J by 5 bases, with 10 bases of the junction left unmatched. The length of the CDR3 is 13 residues. The CDR3 coding sequence is TGTGCCAGTCACCCAACAGGGGTCCACGAGCAGTACTTC. The encoded protein is CASHPTGVHEQYF. Full variable domain (outside the CDR3, taken from reference TRBV11-3 and TRBJ2-7): EAGVVQSPRYKIIEKKQPVAFWCNPISGHNTLYWYLQNLGQGPELLIRYENEEAVDDSQLPKDRFSAERLKGVDSTLKIQPAELGDSAVYLCASHPTGVHEQYFGPGTRLTVT.

This clone was seen ten or more times. The chain carries TRBV6-1 and TRBJ2-3, with 12 bases identical to TRBD2. The junction had 5 bases not matched to a gene; V was cut back by 5 bases and J by 5 bases. The length of the CDR3 is 15 residues. Per the germline V gene, CDR1 is MNHNS and CDR2 is SASEGT. The CDR3 spells CASSPLAGGQDTQYF. The CDR3 DNA is TGTGCCAGCAGTCCTCTAGCGGGGGGGCAAGATACGCAGTATTTT.

The CDR3 coding sequence is TGTGCCAGCAGCAAGAGGAGGGGGGTCTCCTACAATGAGCAGTTCTTC. Translating it yields CASSKRRGVSYNEQFF. V and J are TRBV11-2 and TRBJ2-1, with D possibly called TRBD1 or TRBD2 (6 bases each). Germline CDR1 SGHAT, CDR2 FQNNGV. V lost 5 bases and J 0 bases, leaving 14 bases between the germline ends. There are 16 residues in the CDR3.

Remarks on this clone: The same CDR3 is also encoded by other DNA sequences in this sample. In nucleotides, the CDR3 is TGCGCCAGCAGCAGACAAGTGTCGGGGTCTACAGTCGGCGAGCAGTACTTC. This codes for CASSRQVSGSTVGEQYF. The chain links TRBV5-1 to TRBJ2-7; D may be TRBD2 (5 bases). CDR3 length: 17 amino acids. Germline loops: CDR1 SGHRS, CDR2 YFSETQ. V lost 4 bases and J lost 6, with 26 bases in between.

This clone is medium-sized by share. The chain employs TRBV14 and TRBJ1-4; D unresolved. Trimming shortened V by 3 bases and J by 0 bases, and 11 bases separated the two germline ends. The CDR3 totals 16 residues. CDR1 SGHDN and CDR2 FVKESK come from the germline V gene. The CDR3 loop is CASSHHDSPTNEKLFF. In nucleotides, the CDR3 is TGTGCCAGCAGCCACCACGACTCGCCAACTAATGAAAAACTGTTTTTT.

This clone showed up many times. Given a much more abundant clone one base away, this may be a read error. The V gene is TRBV12-3 or TRBV12-4, the J gene TRBJ1-1; D is unresolved. Trimming took 7 bases from V and 3 from J, leaving 21 bases between them. This CDR3 has 16 residues. The CDR3 nucleotides are TGTGCCAGCATCCGAGACCGGACTAACATGGACACTGAAGCTTTCTTT. Residues: CASIRDRTNMDTEAFF.

This clone was recorded a few times. V usage is TRBV19 and J usage is TRBJ2-3, with a possible D match to TRBD2 (5 bases). Germline V gene sequence: CDR1 LNHDA, CDR2 SQIVND (reference sequence). With 7 bases removed from V and 3 bases from J, the gap between germline ends came to 11 bases. CDR3 length: 13 residues. CDR3 in amino acids: CASNSGRTDTQYF. The CDR3 DNA reads TGTGCCAGTAATAGTGGGAGAACAGATACGCAGTATTTT.

The table lists this clone with a few counts. This rearrangement joins TRBV6-1 to TRBJ2-7; D is possibly TRBD2 (5 bases). The CDR3 is 13 amino acids. Germline V lookup: CDR1 MNHNS, CDR2 SASEGT. V gave up 5 bases and J gave up 3 bases, with 11 bases separating them. CDR3 DNA: TGTGCCAGCAGTTCGGGATTTAGCTACGAGCAGTACTTC. As protein: CASSSGFSYEQYF.

At least ten counts were recorded for this clone. The chain employs TRBV12-3 or TRBV12-4 and TRBJ1-5, with D tentatively TRBD1 (6 bases). V gave up 1 base and J gave up 4 bases, with 14 bases separating them. The CDR3 extends over 16 amino acids. CDR3 nucleotides: TGTGCCAGCAGTTTAGATTTGGGGGCCTCAAATCAGCCCCAGCATTTT. Protein product: CASSLDLGASNQPQHF.

This clone occurred many times. The chain combines TRBV4-2 with TRBJ2-3; 8 bases are a match to TRBD2. The CDR3 is 17 amino acids. Germline V gives CDR1 LGHNA, CDR2 YNFKEQ. After removal of 3 bases from V and 0 bases from J, the junction contained 8 bases not matched to a gene. The CDR3 protein is CASSQAGASGSTDTQYF. CDR3 DNA: TGTGCCAGCAGCCAGGCCGGAGCTAGCGGGAGCACAGATACGCAGTATTTT.

This rearrangement joins TRBV6-1 to TRBJ2-6; TRBD1 agrees at 7 bases. The ends lost 6 bases at V and 2 bases at J; junction bases unmatched: 4. This CDR3 is 15 amino acids long. Per germline, CDR1 MNHNS and CDR2 SASEGT. CDR3 sequence reads: CASSPQGTGANVLTF. CDR3 bases: TGTGCCAGCAGCCCACAGGGGACTGGGGCCAACGTCCTGACTTTC.

The chain combines TRBV7-3 with TRBJ1-1; no firm D call. The CDR3 runs to 15 residues. Trimming cost V 2 bases and J 2 bases, with 12 bases left between them. Germline V gene sequence: CDR1 SGHTA, CDR2 FQGTGA. The CDR3 sequence: CASSLSGNSNTEAFF. The CDR3 bases are TGTGCCAGCAGCTTATCGGGGAACAGTAACACTGAAGCTTTCTTT.

This clone came up a few times. This rearrangement joins TRBV6-2 or TRBV6-3 to TRBJ2-1; TRBD2 aligns across 14 bases. The V and J ends lost 5 bases and 6 bases, in that order; junction bases with no gene match: 12. Germline V lookup: CDR1 MNHEY, CDR2 SVGEGT. This CDR3 region has 18 residues. This CDR3 reads CASSRLAGGGGLVNEQFF. DNA for the CDR3: TGTGCCAGCAGTCGACTAGCGGGAGGGGGTGGTCTTGTCAATGAGCAGTTCTTC.

This clone showed up many times. The chain joins TRBV29-1 to TRBJ1-1, with 7 nucleotides matching TRBD1. The CDR3 contains 13 residues. Germline V gene data show CDR1 as SQVTM and CDR2 as ANQGSEA. After removal of 6 bases from V and 4 bases from J, the junction contained 8 bases not matched to a gene. The CDR3 sequence is CSVQGGGFTEAFF. The CDR3 DNA reads as TGCAGCGTCCAGGGGGGGGGATTCACTGAAGCTTTCTTT.

This clone was observed many times. The chain uses TRBV7-9 and TRBJ2-1; TRBD2 agrees at 9 bases. Per the germline V gene, CDR1 is SEHNR and CDR2 is FQNEAQ (reference sequence). Trimming removed 5 bases from V and 9 bases from J; junction bases left unmatched: 8. The length of the CDR3 is 14 residues. The CDR3 loop is CASSREGGRGEQFF. The CDR3 DNA sequence: TGTGCCAGCAGCCGCGAGGGCGGGAGGGGTGAGCAGTTCTTC.

This clone has just a few counts. A clone one base away is much larger, so this may be a read error. This sequence joins TRBV6-1 and TRBJ1-2; 7 positions agree with TRBD1. Germline CDR1 and CDR2: MNHNS and SASEGT. The CDR3 is 16 amino acids. The DNA for the CDR3 is TGTGTTGGCAGTGAAATTACCGGGACAGCCCTCTATGGCTACACCTTC. This gives the protein CVGSEITGTALYGYTF.

This clone was counted a few times. The gene calls are TRBV6-1 and TRBJ1-2, with TRBD1 identical over 7 bases. Trimming at V came to 4 bases and at J to 7 bases, leaving 15 bases not matched to a gene. Germline values: CDR1 MNHNS, CDR2 SASEGT. The CDR3 spans 16 residues. Written as DNA, the CDR3 is TGTGCCAGCAGTGGCCTCCGAGGGGGCGCAGTCCCTGGCTACACCTTC. The encoded protein is CASSGLRGGAVPGYTF.